These 15 T cell receptor beta chains came from one sample sequenced in a study of post-analysis software for immune sequencing data. The antigens these receptors bind are not known. Unique molecular identifiers featured in each of the TCR beta cDNA libraries. Using its own MiXCR run on the PCR reads, TCRdb lists one record per CDR3 protein. The profile shows around 200,000 distinct CDR3 sequences, over 25% of them singletons. Study conclusions and caveats: The study found TRBV5-6, TRBV5-1 and TRBV20-1 among five or six TRBV segments more frequent in patients than controls.

The sequencing sample was made of blood. These receptors were taken from a girl aged 2-17 years with multiple sclerosis.

This clonotype was counted at least ten times. The chain links TRBV6-1 to TRBJ2-1, with TRBD2 matching 11 bases. V lost 2 bases, J lost 12 bases, and 3 bases stayed unmatched. Germline V CDR1 and CDR2: MNHNS, SASEGT. The CDR3 is made up of 13 amino acids. This CDR3 reads CASSEIAGGPQFF. The CDR3 DNA reads as TGTGCCAGCAGTGAAATAGCGGGAGGGCCGCAGTTCTTC.

This clonotype has only a few counts. The chain uses TRBV20-1 and TRBJ1-1; perhaps TRBD1 as D (5 bases). The CDR3 is 15 residues long. Germline V CDR1 and CDR2: DFQATT, SNEGSKA (reference sequence). V lost 2 bases to trimming and J lost 0 bases, with 13 bases between them. CDR3 amino acids: CSARPAGMVNTEAFF. CDR3 DNA sequence: TGCAGTGCTAGACCGGCAGGGATGGTGAACACTGAAGCTTTCTTT.

This clonotype was recorded at least ten times. The gene calls are TRBV4-1 and TRBJ2-5; 10 bases match TRBD2. Losses at the gene ends were 8 bases for V and 4 bases for J; bases not matched to a gene: 10. CDR1 and CDR2 (germline): MGHRA, YSYEKL. The CDR3 runs to 15 residues. In nucleotides, the CDR3 is TGCGCCAGCGGAAGGCTAGCGGGAGAGGGAGAGACCCAGTACTTC. Amino acids: CASGRLAGEGETQYF.

This chain uses TRBV5-1 with TRBJ1-1, with 9 bases identical to TRBD1. CDR1 SGHRS and CDR2 YFSETQ come from the germline V gene. V lost 7 bases to trimming and J lost 1 base; unmatched junction nucleotides: 14. The CDR3 consists of 17 residues. For the CDR3, the DNA is TGCGCCAGCGGCCTGGGACAGGGCGGAGGGAGGAACACTGAAGCTTTCTTT. Translated, it gives CASGLGQGGGRNTEAFF.

This clonotype was picked up a small number of times. J is TRBJ2-1 and V is TRBV12-3 or TRBV12-4; 10 bases match TRBD2. The J segment lost 0 bases and the V segment lost 6 bases, leaving 14 bases of the junction unmatched. The CDR3 runs to 19 residues. This CDR3 is CASSASLAGVFGSYNEQFF. The DNA of the CDR3 is TGTGCCAGCAGCGCAAGCCTAGCGGGGGTCTTCGGCTCCTACAATGAGCAGTTCTTC.

The genes are TRBV18 and TRBJ1-1; 10 positions match TRBD1. V trimming: 5 bases; J trimming: 5 bases; junction bases outside the gene matches: 11. This CDR3 has 16 amino acids. Germline V CDR1 and CDR2: KGHSH, LQKENI. The CDR3 DNA sequence: TGTGCCAGCTCATTCAGGACAGGGGGGGCAGTTACTGAAGCTTTCTTT. Protein sequence: CASSFRTGGAVTEAFF.

This clonotype was detected many times. The CDR3 DNA follows: TGCGCCAGCAGCCTGAGGGAGGTACTGAGCTCCTACAATGAGCAGTTCTTC. It codes for CASSLREVLSSYNEQFF. The chain carries TRBV5-1 and TRBJ2-1, with D possibly TRBD2 on 6 matching bases. Looked up from germline, CDR1 is SGHRS and CDR2 is YFSETQ. V shed 4 bases and J shed 0 bases, with 17 bases lying between them. The CDR3 is 17 residues long.

This clonotype was detected ten times or more. This sequence joins TRBV21-1 and TRBJ1-4; TRBD1 is taken as the D call from the table, unchecked against the DNA. TRBV21-1 is a recognized pseudogene. The CDR3 is made up of 14 amino acids. As DNA, the CDR3 is TGTGCCAGCAGCGACGGGACACAGCTTGAAAAACTGTTTTTT. Amino acid sequence: CASSDGTQLEKLFF.

The chain combines TRBV20-1 with TRBJ2-7; D possibly corresponds to TRBD1 (6 bases). Trimming took off 0 bases at V and 2 bases at J, with 14 bases between the two ends. This CDR3 contains 15 residues. Germline CDR1 reads DFQATT; CDR2 reads SNEGSKA (reference sequence). The CDR3 loop is CSARDYEGDTYEQYF. In DNA, the CDR3 is TGCAGTGCTAGAGATTATGAGGGGGACACCTACGAGCAGTACTTC.

Worth noting for this clonotype: A much larger clone lies a single base off, so this may be a read error. V is TRBV24-1 and J is TRBJ1-2, with a weak D call TRBD1 (6 bases). This CDR3 has 14 amino acids. CDR1 is KGHDR, CDR2 SFDVKD, per germline. The CDR3 here is CTTSDEQGPYGYTF. As DNA, the CDR3 is TGTACCACCAGTGATGAACAGGGACCATATGGCTACACCTTC.

A remark on this clonotype: A read error is possible here, since a much larger clone lies one base away. The V and J genes are TRBV9 and TRBJ1-2, with D unresolved. The germline V gene encodes CDR1 SGDLS and CDR2 YYNGEE. The CDR3 spans 12 residues. This CDR3 reads CAGSPTDRGYTF. Written as DNA, the CDR3 is TGTGCCGGCAGCCCGACGGATCGGGGCTACACCTTC.

Comment on this clonotype: A much larger clone lies a single base off, so this may be a read error. The chain combines TRBV20-1 with TRBJ2-7; TRBD1 aligns across 7 bases. This CDR3 region has 13 residues. The germline CDR1 and CDR2 sequences are DFQATT and SNEGSKA (reference sequence). The CDR3 protein is CCARAGQDYEQYF. The DNA of the CDR3 is TGCTGTGCTAGAGCAGGACAGGACTACGAGCAGTACTTC.

A note on this clonotype: A much larger clone sits a single nucleotide away, making a read error possible. J is TRBJ2-1 and V is TRBV20-1, with 7 bases fitting TRBD1. The germline CDR1 and CDR2 sequences are DFQATT and SNEGSKA (reference sequence). This CDR3 has 14 residues. The V segment lost 1 base and the J segment 4 bases; nucleotides outside the gene matches: 4. CDR3 loop: CSARGWGQYNEQFF. DNA for the CDR3: TGCAGTGCTAGAGGCTGGGGACAGTACAATGAGCAGTTCTTC.

The chain couples TRBV3-1 to TRBJ1-1; no firm D call. Germline V CDR1 and CDR2: LGHDT, YNNKEL (reference sequence). Deletions cut 2 bases from V and 4 bases from J, with 11 bases between. There are 14 residues in the CDR3. Here the CDR3 reads CASSQSGLGTEAFF. The CDR3 DNA is TGTGCCAGCAGCCAATCGGGTTTGGGCACTGAAGCTTTCTTT.

The sample holds many counts of this clonotype. This chain joins TRBV28 and TRBJ1-2; D is unclear. The CDR3 is 12 amino acids. The germline V gene encodes CDR1 MDHEN and CDR2 SYDVKM. Trimming pared 2 bases from V and 7 bases from J, leaving 8 bases between. CDR3 nucleotides: TGTGCCAGCAGTTTACCCCCCGCTGGCTACACCTTC. Residues: CASSLPPAGYTF.